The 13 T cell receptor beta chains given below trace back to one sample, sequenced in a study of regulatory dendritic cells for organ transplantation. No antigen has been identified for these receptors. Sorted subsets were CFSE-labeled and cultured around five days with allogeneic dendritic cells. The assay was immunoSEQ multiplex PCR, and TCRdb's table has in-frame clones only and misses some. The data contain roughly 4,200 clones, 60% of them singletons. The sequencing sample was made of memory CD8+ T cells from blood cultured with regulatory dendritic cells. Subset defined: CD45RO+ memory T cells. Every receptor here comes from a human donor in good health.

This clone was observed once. The CDR3 reads CASSLSGGMDNEQFF. In DNA, the CDR3 is TGTGCCAGCAGCCTTTCAGGGGGCATGGACAATGAGCAGTTCTTC. The V and J genes are TRBV7-8 and TRBJ2-1, with TRBD1 matching 8 bases. The CDR3 covers 15 residues. With 5 bases clipped from V and 5 bases from J, the junction kept 8 bases outside the gene matches. Germline V CDR1 and CDR2: SGHVS, FQNEAQ.

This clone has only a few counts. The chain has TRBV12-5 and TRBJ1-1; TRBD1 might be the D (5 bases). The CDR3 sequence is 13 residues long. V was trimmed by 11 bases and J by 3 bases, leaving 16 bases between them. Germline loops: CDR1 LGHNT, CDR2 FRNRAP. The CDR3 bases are TGTGCTTCTTGGGGGGGGAAGGACACTGAAGCTTTCTTT. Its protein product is CASWGGKDTEAFF.

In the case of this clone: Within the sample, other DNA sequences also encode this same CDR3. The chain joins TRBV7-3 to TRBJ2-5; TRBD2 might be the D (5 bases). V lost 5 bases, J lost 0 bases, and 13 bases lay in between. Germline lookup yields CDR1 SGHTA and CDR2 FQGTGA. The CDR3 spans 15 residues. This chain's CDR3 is CASSLGGGYQETQYF. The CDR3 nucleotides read TGTGCCAGCAGCCTCGGAGGAGGTTACCAAGAGACCCAGTACTTC.

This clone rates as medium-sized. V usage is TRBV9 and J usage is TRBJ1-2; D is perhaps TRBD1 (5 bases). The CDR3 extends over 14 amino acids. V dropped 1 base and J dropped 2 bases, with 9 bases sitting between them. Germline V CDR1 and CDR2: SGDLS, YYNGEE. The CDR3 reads CASSVRGGNYGYTF. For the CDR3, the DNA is TGTGCCAGCAGCGTAAGGGGAGGAAACTATGGCTACACCTTC. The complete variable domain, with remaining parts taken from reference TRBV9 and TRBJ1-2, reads DSGVTQTPKHLITATGQRVTLRCSPRSGDLSVYWYQQSLDQGLQFLIQYYNGEERAKGNILERFSAQQFPDLHSELNLSSLELGDSALYFCASSVRGGNYGYTFGSGTRLTVV.

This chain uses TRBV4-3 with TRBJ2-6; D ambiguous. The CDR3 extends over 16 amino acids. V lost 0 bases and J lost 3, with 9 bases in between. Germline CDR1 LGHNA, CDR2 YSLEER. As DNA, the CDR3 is TGCGCCAGCAGCCAAGATAGGAGTGGTGGGGCCAACGTCCTGACTTTC. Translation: CASSQDRSGGANVLTF.

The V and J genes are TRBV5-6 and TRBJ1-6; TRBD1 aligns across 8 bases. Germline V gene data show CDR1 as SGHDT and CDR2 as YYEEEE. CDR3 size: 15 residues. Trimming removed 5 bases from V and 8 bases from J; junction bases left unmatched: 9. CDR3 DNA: TGTGCCAGCAGTCTCTCGGGACAGGAATATTCACCCCTCCACTTT. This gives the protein CASSLSGQEYSPLHF. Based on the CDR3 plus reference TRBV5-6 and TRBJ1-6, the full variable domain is DAGVTQSPTHLIKTRGQQVTLRCSPKSGHDTVSWYQQALGQGPQFIFQYYEEEERQRGNFPDRFSGHQFPNYSSELNVNALLLGDSALYLCASSLSGQEYSPLHFGNGTRLTVT.

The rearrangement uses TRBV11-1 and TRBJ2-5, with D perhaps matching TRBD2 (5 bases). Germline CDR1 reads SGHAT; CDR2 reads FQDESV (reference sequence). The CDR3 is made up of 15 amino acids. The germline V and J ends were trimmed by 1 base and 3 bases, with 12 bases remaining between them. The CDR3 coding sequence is TGTGCCAGCAGCTTAGTTGGACTCAAAGAAGAGACCCAGTACTTC. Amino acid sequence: CASSLVGLKEETQYF.

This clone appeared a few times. The CDR3: CATRGGSYNEQFF. CDR3 sequence (DNA): TGTGCCACGAGGGGGGGCTCCTACAATGAGCAGTTCTTC. The chain joins TRBV19 to TRBJ2-1; D is possibly TRBD2 (7 bases). Trimming cost V 10 bases and J 0 bases, with 10 bases left between them. Looked up from germline, CDR1 is LNHDA and CDR2 is SQIVND (reference sequence). CDR3 length: 13 amino acids.

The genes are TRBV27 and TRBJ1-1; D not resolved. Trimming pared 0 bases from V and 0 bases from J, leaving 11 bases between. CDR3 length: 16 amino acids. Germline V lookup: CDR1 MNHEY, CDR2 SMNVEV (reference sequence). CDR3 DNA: TGTGCCAGCAGTTTATCCGTGGGTGACATGAACACTGAAGCTTTCTTT. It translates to CASSLSVGDMNTEAFF.

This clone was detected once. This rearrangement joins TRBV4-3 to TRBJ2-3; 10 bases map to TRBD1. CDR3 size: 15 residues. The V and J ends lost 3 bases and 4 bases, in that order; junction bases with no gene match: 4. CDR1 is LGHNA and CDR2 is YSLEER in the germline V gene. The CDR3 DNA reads TGCGCCAGCAGCCACGGACAGGGGGGTGCAGATACGCAGTATTTT. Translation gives CASSHGQGGADTQYF.

The CDR3 is CASSLEEGSPLHF. The CDR3, as DNA: TGTGCCAGCAGCTTGGAGGAGGGGTCACCCCTCCACTTT. The V call is TRBV5-5, the J call TRBJ1-6, with D perhaps TRBD1 (5 bases). The CDR3 loop spans 13 amino acids. Germline V gene sequence: CDR1 SGHKS, CDR2 YYEKEE (reference sequence). The V and J ends lost 0 bases and 10 bases respectively, with 8 bases between them.

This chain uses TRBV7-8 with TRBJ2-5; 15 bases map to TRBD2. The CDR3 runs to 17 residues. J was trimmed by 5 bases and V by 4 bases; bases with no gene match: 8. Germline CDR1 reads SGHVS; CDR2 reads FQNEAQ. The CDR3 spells CASSSHWTSGGEETQYF. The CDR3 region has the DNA TGTGCCAGCAGCTCACACTGGACTAGCGGGGGGGAGGAGACCCAGTACTTC.

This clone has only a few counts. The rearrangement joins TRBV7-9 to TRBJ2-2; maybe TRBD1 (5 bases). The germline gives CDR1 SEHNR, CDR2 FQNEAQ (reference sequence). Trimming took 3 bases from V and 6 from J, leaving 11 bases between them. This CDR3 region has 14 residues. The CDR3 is CASSLWSRAGELFF. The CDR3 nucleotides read TGTGCCAGCAGCTTGTGGAGCAGGGCCGGGGAGCTGTTTTTT.